This TCR beta chain came from a study of T cell responses to AZD1222 COVID-19 vaccine. Deletions cut 4 bases from V and 5 bases from J, with 15 bases between. This CDR3 has 14 amino acids. Germline lookup yields CDR1 SGHRS and CDR2 YFSETQ. In this sample, this clone turned up a few times. Its antigen remains unidentified. Pooling covered second doses at about 4 or about 12 weeks. General observations from the study: Spike-wide coverage was observed for vaccine-associated CD4 TCRs, with dominant responses at 160-218 and 743-854. In a largely white British group with more females than males, clonal diversity was possibly underestimated.

Profiled with immunoSEQ multiplex PCR; TCRdb holds only in-frame clones, not every one. The table shows some 170,000 clones, with around 90% occurring only once. The TCR was taken from an adult who received the AZD1222 COVID-19 vaccine. The sample here was peripheral blood, taken 28 days after the second AZD1222 dose. The gene calls are TRBV5-1 and TRBJ1-1; D gene unclear. DNA of the CDR3: TGCGCCAGCAGCCGGCTTACAGTCGGGACTGAAGCTTTCTTT. Amino acid sequence: CASSRLTVGTEAFF. Drawing the rest from reference TRBV5-1 and TRBJ1-1, the complete variable domain is KAGVTQTPRYLIKTRGQQVTLSCSPISGHRSVSWYQQTPGQGLQFLFEYFSETQRNKGNFPGRFSGRQFSNSRSEMNVSTLELGDSALYLCASSRLTVGTEAFFGQGTRLTVV.